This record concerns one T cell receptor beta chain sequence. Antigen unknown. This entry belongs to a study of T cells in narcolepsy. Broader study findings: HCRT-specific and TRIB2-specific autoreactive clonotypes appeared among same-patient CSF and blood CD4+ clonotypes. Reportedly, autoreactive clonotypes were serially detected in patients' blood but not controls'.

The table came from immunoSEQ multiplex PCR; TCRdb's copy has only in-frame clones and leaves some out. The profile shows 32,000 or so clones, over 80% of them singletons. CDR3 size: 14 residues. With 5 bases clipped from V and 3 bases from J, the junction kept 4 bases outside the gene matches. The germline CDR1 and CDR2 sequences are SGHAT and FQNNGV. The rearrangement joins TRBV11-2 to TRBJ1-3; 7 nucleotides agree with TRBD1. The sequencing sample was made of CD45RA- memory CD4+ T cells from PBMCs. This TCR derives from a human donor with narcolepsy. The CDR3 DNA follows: TGTGCCAGCAGCCGGGACAGAAATGGAAACACCATATATTTT. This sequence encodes CASSRDRNGNTIYF.